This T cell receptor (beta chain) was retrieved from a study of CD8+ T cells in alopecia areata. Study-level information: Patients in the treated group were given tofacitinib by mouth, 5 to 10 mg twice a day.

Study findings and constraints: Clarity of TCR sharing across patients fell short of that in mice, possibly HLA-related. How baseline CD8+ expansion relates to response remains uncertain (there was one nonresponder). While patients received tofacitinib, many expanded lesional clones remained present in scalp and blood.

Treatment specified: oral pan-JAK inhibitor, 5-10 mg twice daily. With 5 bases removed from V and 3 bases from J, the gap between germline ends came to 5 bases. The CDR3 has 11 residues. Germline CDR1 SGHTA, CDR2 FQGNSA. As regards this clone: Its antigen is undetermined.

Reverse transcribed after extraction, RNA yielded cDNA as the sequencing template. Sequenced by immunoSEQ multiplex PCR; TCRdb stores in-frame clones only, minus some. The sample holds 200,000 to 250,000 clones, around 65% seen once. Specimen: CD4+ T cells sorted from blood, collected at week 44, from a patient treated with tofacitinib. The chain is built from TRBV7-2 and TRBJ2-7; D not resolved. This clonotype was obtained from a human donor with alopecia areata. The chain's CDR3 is CASSNNYEQYF. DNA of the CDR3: TGTGCCAGCAGCAACAACTACGAGCAGTACTTC. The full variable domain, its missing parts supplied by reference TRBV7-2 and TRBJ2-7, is GAGVSQSPSNKVTEKGKDVELRCDPISGHTALYWYRQSLGQGLEFLIYFQGNSAPDKSGLPSDRFSAERTGGSVSTLTIQRTQQEDSAVYLCASSNNYEQYFGPGTRLTVT.